Below are 17 T cell receptor beta chains sequenced from a single sample in a study of control samples from healthy donors and cancer patients. Clones were sequenced by immunoSEQ multiplex PCR, and TCRdb holds only the in-frame ones, with some missing. The sample consists of over 90,000 clones, about 90% of them appearing once. The sequenced sample was blood. Every receptor here comes from a woman aged 18-29 years in good health.

The chain links TRBV21-1 to TRBJ1-4; the listed D gene, TRBD1, was not tested against the DNA. TRBV21-1 is listed as a pseudogene. The CDR3 contains 15 residues. The CDR3 nucleotides read TGTGCCAGCAGCCGGACAGGGCCAAGAAATGAAAAACTGTTTTTT. As protein: CASSRTGPRNEKLFF.

The V call is TRBV27, the J call TRBJ2-3, with TRBD1 identical over 7 bases. V lost 6 bases to trimming and J lost 2 bases; unmatched junction nucleotides: 11. Germline V gene data show CDR1 as MNHEY and CDR2 as SMNVEV (reference sequence). There are 16 residues in the CDR3. The CDR3 region has the DNA TGTGCCAGCAGGTCCAACAGGGGTTTTTTCACAGATACGCAGTATTTT. Amino acid sequence: CASRSNRGFFTDTQYF.

V usage is TRBV4-3 and J usage is TRBJ1-2, with a possible D match to TRBD1 (5 bases). Germline V gene sequence: CDR1 LGHNA, CDR2 YSLEER. The CDR3 loop spans 15 amino acids. V lost 5 bases, J lost 4 bases, and 17 bases lay in between. Written as DNA, the CDR3 is TGCGCCAGCAGCTCCTCCAGGGTGGGTAGCTATGGCTACACCTTC. Protein sequence: CASSSSRVGSYGYTF.

The chain is built from TRBV7-2 and TRBJ2-4; 7 nucleotides line up with TRBD1. The ends lost 1 base at V and 6 bases at J; junction bases unmatched: 6. CDR1 is SGHTA, CDR2 FQGNSA, per germline. The CDR3 is made up of 15 amino acids. The CDR3 nucleotides read TGTGCCAGCAGCTTAGAAATGGGACAGATAAACATTCAGTACTTC. Translated: CASSLEMGQINIQYF.

V gene TRBV3-1 (or the pseudogene TRBV3-2) combines with J gene TRBJ2-5, with TRBD2 matching over 8 bases. Germline V gene data show CDR1 as LGHDT and CDR2 as YNNKEL (reference sequence). J gave up 3 bases and V 3 bases, and 9 bases lay outside the gene matches. This CDR3 spans 16 amino acids. This chain's CDR3 is CASSQTLGLGEETQYF. The CDR3 DNA follows: TGTGCCAGCAGCCAGACTTTGGGACTAGGGGAAGAGACCCAGTACTTC.

The gene calls are TRBV28 and TRBJ2-1; 16 bases agree with TRBD2. The germline CDR1 and CDR2 sequences are MDHEN and SYDVKM. With V trimmed by 4 bases and J by 4 bases, 10 bases remained unmatched. The CDR3 loop spans 19 amino acids. For the CDR3, the DNA is TGTGCCAGCAGTTCAGGACAGGGACTAGCGGGGGGGCCGTACAATGAGCAGTTCTTC. Protein: CASSSGQGLAGGPYNEQFF.

This rearrangement joins TRBV6-6 to TRBJ1-4; 7 bases match TRBD1. The length of the CDR3 is 15 residues. Looked up from germline, CDR1 is MNHNY and CDR2 is SVGAGI (reference sequence). With 5 bases clipped from V and 4 bases from J, the junction kept 7 bases outside the gene matches. CDR3 loop: CASSTRGQSNEKLFF. For the CDR3, the DNA is TGTGCCAGCAGTACCCGGGGACAGAGTAATGAAAAACTGTTTTTT.

The J gene is TRBJ2-1, the V gene TRBV6-5; D gene uncertain. Germline V gene data show CDR1 as MNHEY and CDR2 as SVGAGI. Trimming took 0 bases from V and 8 from J, leaving 11 bases between them. This CDR3 contains 14 residues. The CDR3 is CASSYSVRRDEQFF. The CDR3 region has the DNA TGTGCCAGCAGTTACTCGGTCCGTCGGGATGAGCAGTTCTTC.

The chain links TRBV6-2 or TRBV6-3 to TRBJ2-2, with 10 bases aligning to TRBD1. The germline CDR1 and CDR2 sequences are MNHEY and SVGEGT. Trimming took 2 bases from V and 6 from J; bases not matched to a gene: 15. CDR3 length: 19 amino acids. DNA for the CDR3: TGTGCCAGCAGTTACAAAACCCTCAGCTGGACAGGGGGGTCCGGGGAGCTGTTTTTT. Translating it yields CASSYKTLSWTGGSGELFF.

The chain combines TRBV19 with TRBJ1-5; TRBD1 matches at 7 bases. The junction had 12 bases not matched to a gene; V was cut back by 6 bases and J by 1 base. Germline V gives CDR1 LNHDA, CDR2 SQIVND (reference sequence). This CDR3 is built from 17 residues. The CDR3 protein is CASRGGQNLLSNQPQHF. The CDR3 DNA follows: TGTGCCAGTAGGGGGGGACAGAACCTACTAAGCAATCAGCCCCAGCATTTT.

The V call is TRBV4-1, the J call TRBJ2-4, with 9 nucleotides matching TRBD2. Trimming at V came to 7 bases and at J to 5 bases, leaving 15 bases not matched to a gene. This CDR3 spans 17 amino acids. Germline V gene data show CDR1 as MGHRA and CDR2 as YSYEKL. The CDR3 loop reads CASTDPGGGGGENIQYF. The CDR3 DNA reads TGCGCCAGCACCGACCCGGGAGGCGGCGGGGGGGAAAACATTCAGTACTTC.

The chain has TRBV19 and TRBJ1-5; no reliable D call. Germline V CDR1 and CDR2: LNHDA, SQIVND (reference sequence). There are 15 residues in the CDR3. Trimming shortened V by 3 bases and J by 1 base, and 10 bases separated the two germline ends. The CDR3 sequence: CASSIRSQSNQPQHF. CDR3 coding DNA: TGTGCCAGTAGTATTCGCTCACAGAGCAATCAGCCCCAGCATTTT.

The chain recombines TRBV9 with TRBJ2-3; D unclear. The germline CDR1 and CDR2 sequences are SGDLS and YYNGEE. CDR3 length: 15 amino acids. V lost 0 bases and J 2 bases, leaving 10 bases between the germline ends. The CDR3 spells CASSVVELYTDTQYF. CDR3 nucleotides: TGTGCCAGCAGCGTAGTTGAACTTTACACAGATACGCAGTATTTT.

The chain recombines TRBV6-5 with TRBJ2-7, with 11 bases matching TRBD1. CDR1 is MNHEY and CDR2 is SVGAGI in the germline V gene. The junction had 6 bases not matched to a gene; V was cut back by 3 bases and J by 5 bases. The CDR3 runs 15 residues. The CDR3 sequence is CASSYAGTGGNEQYF. The CDR3 DNA reads TGTGCCAGCAGTTATGCCGGGACAGGGGGGAACGAGCAGTACTTC.

This rearrangement joins TRBV6-1 to TRBJ2-3, with 13 positions matching TRBD2. V lost 2 bases, J lost 3 bases, and 2 bases stayed unmatched. CDR3 length equals 16 residues. Germline V CDR1 and CDR2: MNHNS, SASEGT. The CDR3 coding sequence is TGTGCCAGCAGTGAACGACTAGCGGGAGGAACAGATACGCAGTATTTT. Its translation: CASSERLAGGTDTQYF.

This sequence joins TRBV11-3 and TRBJ1-1; no clear D. Germline CDR1 and CDR2: SGHNT and YENEEA. V was clipped by 5 bases and J by 1 base, with 11 bases between them. There are 14 residues in the CDR3. This CDR3 is CASSTLGRNTEAFF. CDR3 DNA: TGTGCCAGCAGCACCCTGGGGAGGAACACTGAAGCTTTCTTT. The variable domain in full, with the rest retrieved from reference TRBV11-3 and TRBJ1-1, is EAGVVQSPRYKIIEKKQPVAFWCNPISGHNTLYWYLQNLGQGPELLIRYENEEAVDDSQLPKDRFSAERLKGVDSTLKIQPAELGDSAVYLCASSTLGRNTEAFFGQGTRLTVV.

This clone was seen a single time. The chain is built from TRBV6-6 and TRBJ2-1; either TRBD1 or TRBD2 may supply D (5 bases each). The V gene's germline CDR1 is MNHNY and CDR2 SVGAGI (reference sequence). This CDR3 has 19 amino acids. The V gene lost 5 bases and the J gene lost 0 bases, with 23 bases spanning the gap. This chain's CDR3 is CASSLYSPRGAASYNEQFF. In nucleotides, the CDR3 is TGTGCCAGCAGTCTCTACTCTCCTAGGGGAGCCGCCTCCTACAATGAGCAGTTCTTC.